This T cell receptor (beta chain) was sequenced during a study of T-cell memory formation after mild COVID-19. Points from the study as a whole: Researchers report contracting CD4+ clones mostly in CM and EM, with CD8+ clones in EMRA.

As regards this clonotype: The target antigen is unknown.

Each CDR3 protein gets one entry after TCRdb re-called the 5' RACE reads with MiXCR. The table has hundreds of thousands of distinct CDR3 sequences, under 20% seen once. The specimen was PBMCs or a T cell subset sorted from them (not recorded which). The TCR comes from an adult woman who had mild COVID-19 (a few samples of this study predate the infection). Cell type and time point are not known.

The CDR3 DNA sequence: TGTGCCAGCTCATCTACAAGCCGGGACAGGGGTTCTGGAAACACCATATATTTT. Its protein product is CASSSTSRDRGSGNTIYF. The chain combines TRBV18 with TRBJ1-3; 10 bases map to TRBD1. With 5 bases clipped from V and 1 base from J, the junction kept 11 bases outside the gene matches. The CDR3 runs to 18 residues. Germline V gene sequence: CDR1 KGHSH, CDR2 LQKENI.